Described below is a single T cell receptor beta chain sequence and its context. This sample stems from a study of blood T cell repertoires in COVID-19. J gave up 3 bases and V 6 bases, and 18 bases lay outside the gene matches. Germline V gene lookup returns CDR1 SGHNT and CDR2 YYREEE (reference sequence). This CDR3 is built from 19 residues. Individuals aged about 18 to 95 years were recruited from 24 US areas. Generated by immunoSEQ multiplex PCR, the TCRdb table keeps only in-frame clones and is missing some. The repertoire holds 350,000 to 450,000 clones, with over 75% as singletons. The rearrangement uses TRBV5-4 and TRBJ1-2, with 12 bases aligning to TRBD1. The sequencing sample was made of PBMCs or T cells enriched from blood (not recorded which). The receptor was isolated from a woman aged 18-30 years who had been exposed to COVID-19. CDR3 protein: CASKGVTRDRGHVDYGYTF. CDR3 in DNA: TGTGCCAGCAAAGGGGTGACGAGGGACAGGGGGCATGTGGACTATGGCTACACCTTC.